This T cell receptor beta chain emerged from a study of Tregs in tolerant kidney transplant recipients. Whole-study results and caveats: Nucleotide sequences could not be compared across some patients' samples due to primer changes. Tolerant patients' donor-specific Tregs expanded beyond overall Tregs, suggesting antigen-driven growth.

Mixed chimerism was transient after nonmyeloablative marrow transplants from related graft donors. Unstimulated regulatory T cells (CD4+CD25+CD127-), CD4+CD25- non-regulatory cells, CD4 and CD8 cells were FACS-sorted from thawed PBMCs. TCRdb's copy holds only in-frame clones and misses some; the assay was immunoSEQ multiplex PCR. The profile shows about 90,000 clones, over 85% of them singletons. The germline V gene has CDR1 MNHEY and CDR2 SVGAGI. V lost 6 bases, J lost 5 bases, and 4 bases stayed unmatched. The CDR3 extends over 14 amino acids. On this clone: As yet, its antigen is unknown.

The clonotype was recovered from a human patient who received a combined kidney and bone marrow transplant. The graft donor may have given rise to some T cells. This specimen was CD4+ T cells from blood (PBMCs), taken 12 months after the transplant. The chain recombines TRBV6-5 with TRBJ2-5; 12 bases match TRBD2. The CDR3 spells CASRTSGSIETQYF. The CDR3 nucleotides are TGTGCCAGCAGGACTAGCGGGAGCATTGAGACCCAGTACTTC.